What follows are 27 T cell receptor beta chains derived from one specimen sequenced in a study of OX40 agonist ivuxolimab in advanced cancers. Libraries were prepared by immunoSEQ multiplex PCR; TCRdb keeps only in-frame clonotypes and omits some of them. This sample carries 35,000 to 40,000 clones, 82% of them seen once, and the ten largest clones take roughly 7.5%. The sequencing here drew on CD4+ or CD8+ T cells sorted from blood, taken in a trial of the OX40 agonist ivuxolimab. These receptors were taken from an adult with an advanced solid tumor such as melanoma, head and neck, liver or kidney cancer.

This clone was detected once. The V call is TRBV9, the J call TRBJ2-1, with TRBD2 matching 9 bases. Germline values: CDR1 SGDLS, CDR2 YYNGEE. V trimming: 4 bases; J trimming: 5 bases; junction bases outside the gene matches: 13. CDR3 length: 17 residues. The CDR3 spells CASSPPARASGNNEQFF. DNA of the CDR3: TGTGCCAGCAGCCCCCCCGCTCGGGCTAGCGGGAACAATGAGCAGTTCTTC.

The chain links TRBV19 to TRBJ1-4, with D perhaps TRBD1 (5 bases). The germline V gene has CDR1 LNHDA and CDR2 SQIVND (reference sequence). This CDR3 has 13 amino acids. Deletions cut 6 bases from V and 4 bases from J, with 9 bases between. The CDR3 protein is CASSQGNNEKLFF. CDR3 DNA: TGTGCCAGTAGCCAGGGTAATAATGAAAAACTGTTTTTT.

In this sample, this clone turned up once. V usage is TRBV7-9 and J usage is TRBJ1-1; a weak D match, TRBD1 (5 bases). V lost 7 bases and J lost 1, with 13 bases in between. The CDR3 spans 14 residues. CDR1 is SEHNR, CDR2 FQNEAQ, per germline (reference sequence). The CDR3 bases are TGTGCCAGCACGATAGGGGATACGAACACTGAAGCTTTCTTT. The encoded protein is CASTIGDTNTEAFF.

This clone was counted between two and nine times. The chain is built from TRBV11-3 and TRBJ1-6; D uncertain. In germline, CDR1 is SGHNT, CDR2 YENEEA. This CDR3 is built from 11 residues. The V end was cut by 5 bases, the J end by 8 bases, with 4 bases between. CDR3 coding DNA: TGTGCCAGCAGCCCGTATTCACCCCTCCACTTT. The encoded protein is CASSPYSPLHF.

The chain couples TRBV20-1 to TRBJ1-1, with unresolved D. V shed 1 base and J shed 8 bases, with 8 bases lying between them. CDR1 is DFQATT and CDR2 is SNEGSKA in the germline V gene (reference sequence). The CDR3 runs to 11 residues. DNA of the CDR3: TGCAGTGCTAGAGGTTTCCCCGAAGCTTTCTTT. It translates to CSARGFPEAFF.

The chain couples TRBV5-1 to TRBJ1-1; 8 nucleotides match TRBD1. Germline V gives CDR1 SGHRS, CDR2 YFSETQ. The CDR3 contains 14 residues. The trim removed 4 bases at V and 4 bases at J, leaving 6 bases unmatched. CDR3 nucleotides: TGCGCCAGCAGCCTTCAGGGGGCCGGCACTGAAGCTTTCTTT. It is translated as CASSLQGAGTEAFF.

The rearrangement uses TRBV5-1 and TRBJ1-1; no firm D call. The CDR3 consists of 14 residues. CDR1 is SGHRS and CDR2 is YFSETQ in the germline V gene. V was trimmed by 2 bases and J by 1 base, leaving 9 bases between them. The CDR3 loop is CASSFRNENTEAFF. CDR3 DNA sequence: TGCGCCAGCAGCTTCCGTAACGAGAACACTGAAGCTTTCTTT.

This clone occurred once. The CDR3 DNA reads TGTGCCAGCAGTCCCCCGGGGAGAGCCGAGCAGTTCTTC. It specifies CASSPPGRAEQFF. J is TRBJ2-1 and V is TRBV6-5; the D gene is possibly TRBD2 (5 bases). The CDR3 is 13 residues long. Trimming stripped 5 bases from V and 10 bases from J, with 15 bases between. CDR1 and CDR2 (germline): MNHEY, SVGAGI.

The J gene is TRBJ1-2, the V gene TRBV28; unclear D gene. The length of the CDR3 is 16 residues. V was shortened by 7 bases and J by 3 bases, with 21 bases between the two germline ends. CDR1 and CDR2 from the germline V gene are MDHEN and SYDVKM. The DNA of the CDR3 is TGTGCCAGCACGCGAATCGGGATCCCCGTAGACTATGGCTACACCTTC. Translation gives CASTRIGIPVDYGYTF.

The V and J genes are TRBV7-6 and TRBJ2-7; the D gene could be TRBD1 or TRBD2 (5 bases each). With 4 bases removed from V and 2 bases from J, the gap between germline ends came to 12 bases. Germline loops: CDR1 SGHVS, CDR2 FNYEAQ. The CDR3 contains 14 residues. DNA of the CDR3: TGTGCCAGCAGCTCCTCGGGACCAACCTACGAGCAGTACTTC. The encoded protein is CASSSSGPTYEQYF. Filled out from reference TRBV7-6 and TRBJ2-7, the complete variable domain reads GAGVSQSPRYKVTKRGQDVALRCDPISGHVSLYWYRQALGQGPEFLTYFNYEAQQDKSGLPNDRFSAERPEGSISTLTIQRTEQRDSAMYRCASSSSGPTYEQYFGPGTRLTVT.

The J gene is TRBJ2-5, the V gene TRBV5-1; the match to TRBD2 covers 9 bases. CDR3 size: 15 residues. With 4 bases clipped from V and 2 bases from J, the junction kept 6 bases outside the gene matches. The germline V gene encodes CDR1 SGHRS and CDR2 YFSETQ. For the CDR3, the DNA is TGCGCCAGCAGCATGACTAGCGGCAGGCAAGAGACCCAGTACTTC. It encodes CASSMTSGRQETQYF.

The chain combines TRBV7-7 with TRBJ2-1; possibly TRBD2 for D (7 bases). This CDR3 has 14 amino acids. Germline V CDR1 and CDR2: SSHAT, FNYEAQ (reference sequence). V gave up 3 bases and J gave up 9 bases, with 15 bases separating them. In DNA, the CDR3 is TGTGCCAGCAGCTTGACTAGCTCCAGGGGTGAGCAGTTCTTC. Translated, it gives CASSLTSSRGEQFF.

The CDR3 is CASSQTRTRGPHEQYF. As DNA, the CDR3 is TGCGCCAGCAGCCAAACTAGGACACGGGGCCCTCACGAGCAGTACTTC. The genes are TRBV4-1 and TRBJ2-7; D may match TRBD1 or TRBD2 (5 bases each). CDR3 length equals 16 residues. Germline assignment: CDR1 MGHRA and CDR2 YSYEKL. V shed 2 bases and J shed 5 bases, with 19 bases lying between them.

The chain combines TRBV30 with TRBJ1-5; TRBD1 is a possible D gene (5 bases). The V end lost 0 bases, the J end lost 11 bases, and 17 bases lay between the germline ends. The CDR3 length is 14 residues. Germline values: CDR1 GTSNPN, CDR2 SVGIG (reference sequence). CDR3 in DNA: TGTGCCTGGAGTGTGCGGGGGTGGGATAAGACCCAGCATTTT. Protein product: CAWSVRGWDKTQHF.

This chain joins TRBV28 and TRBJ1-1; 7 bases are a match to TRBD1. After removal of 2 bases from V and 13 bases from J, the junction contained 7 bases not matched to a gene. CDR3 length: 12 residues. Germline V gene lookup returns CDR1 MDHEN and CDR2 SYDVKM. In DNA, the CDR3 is TGTGCCAGCAGTTTAGGGGGACAGTTCAGTTTCTTT. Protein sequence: CASSLGGQFSFF.

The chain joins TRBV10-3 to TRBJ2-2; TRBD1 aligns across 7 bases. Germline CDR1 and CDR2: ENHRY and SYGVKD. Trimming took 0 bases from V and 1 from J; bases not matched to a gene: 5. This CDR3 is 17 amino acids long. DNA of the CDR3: TGTGCCATCAGTGAGTCCAGACAGGGATTGAACACCGGGGAGCTGTTTTTT. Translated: CAISESRQGLNTGELFF.

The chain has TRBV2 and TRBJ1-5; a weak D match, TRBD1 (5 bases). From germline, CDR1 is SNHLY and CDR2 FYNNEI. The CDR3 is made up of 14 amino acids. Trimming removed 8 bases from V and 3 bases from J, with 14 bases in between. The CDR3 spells CASVEGRNNQPQHF. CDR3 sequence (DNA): TGTGCCAGCGTCGAGGGGCGCAACAATCAGCCCCAGCATTTT.

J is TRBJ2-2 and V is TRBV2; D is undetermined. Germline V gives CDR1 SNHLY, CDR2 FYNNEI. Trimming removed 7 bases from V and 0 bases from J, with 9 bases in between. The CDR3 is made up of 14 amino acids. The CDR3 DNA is TGTGCCAGCACTCTAAATCCGAACACCGGGGAGCTGTTTTTT. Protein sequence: CASTLNPNTGELFF.

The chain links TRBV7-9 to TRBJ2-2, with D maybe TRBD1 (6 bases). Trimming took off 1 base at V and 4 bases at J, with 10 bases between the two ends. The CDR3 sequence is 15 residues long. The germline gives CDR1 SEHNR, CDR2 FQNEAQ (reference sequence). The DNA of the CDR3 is TGTGCCAGCAGCTTAGTGGGGGCGATCACCGGGGAGCTGTTTTTT. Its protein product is CASSLVGAITGELFF.

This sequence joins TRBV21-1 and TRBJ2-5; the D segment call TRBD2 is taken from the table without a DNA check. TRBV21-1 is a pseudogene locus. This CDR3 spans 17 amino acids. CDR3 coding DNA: TGTGCCAGCAGCAAAGGGGATCTTGGCGGGAGGTCGGAGACCCAGTACTTC. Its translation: CASSKGDLGGRSETQYF.

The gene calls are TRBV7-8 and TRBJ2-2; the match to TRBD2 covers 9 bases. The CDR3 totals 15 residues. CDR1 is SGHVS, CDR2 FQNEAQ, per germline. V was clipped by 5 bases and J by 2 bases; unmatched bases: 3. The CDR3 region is CASSLSGRNTGELFF. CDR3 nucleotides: TGTGCCAGCAGCCTTAGCGGGAGAAACACCGGGGAGCTGTTTTTT.

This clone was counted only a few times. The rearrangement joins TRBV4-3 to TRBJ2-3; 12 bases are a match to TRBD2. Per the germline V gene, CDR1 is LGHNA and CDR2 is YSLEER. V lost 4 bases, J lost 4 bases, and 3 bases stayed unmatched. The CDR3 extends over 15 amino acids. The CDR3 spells CASSRLAGGPDTQYF. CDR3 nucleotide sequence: TGCGCCAGCAGCCGCCTAGCGGGAGGGCCAGATACGCAGTATTTT.

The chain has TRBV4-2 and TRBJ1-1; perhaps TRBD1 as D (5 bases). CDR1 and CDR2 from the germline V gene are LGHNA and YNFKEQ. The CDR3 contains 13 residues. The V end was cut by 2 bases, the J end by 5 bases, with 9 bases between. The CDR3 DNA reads TGTGCCAGCAGCCAACCGGGGGGGACTGAAGCTTTCTTT. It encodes CASSQPGGTEAFF.

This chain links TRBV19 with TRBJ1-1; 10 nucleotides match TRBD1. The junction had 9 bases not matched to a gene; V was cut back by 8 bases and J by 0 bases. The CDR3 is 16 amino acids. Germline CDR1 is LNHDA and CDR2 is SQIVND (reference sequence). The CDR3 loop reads CASVTGGGPMNTEAFF. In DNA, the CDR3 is TGTGCCAGTGTGACAGGGGGCGGCCCCATGAACACTGAAGCTTTCTTT.

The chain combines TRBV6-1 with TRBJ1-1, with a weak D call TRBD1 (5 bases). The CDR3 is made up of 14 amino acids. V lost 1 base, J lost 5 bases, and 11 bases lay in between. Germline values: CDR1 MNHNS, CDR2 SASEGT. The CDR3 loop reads CASSEGEGWTEAFF. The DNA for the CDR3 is TGTGCCAGCAGTGAAGGGGAGGGGTGGACTGAAGCTTTCTTT.

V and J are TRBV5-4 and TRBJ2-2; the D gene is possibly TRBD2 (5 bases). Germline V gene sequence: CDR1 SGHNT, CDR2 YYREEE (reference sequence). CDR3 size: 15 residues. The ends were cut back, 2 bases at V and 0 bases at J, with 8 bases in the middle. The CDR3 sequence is CASSFARANTGELFF. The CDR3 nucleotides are TGTGCCAGCAGCTTCGCGAGGGCGAACACCGGGGAGCTGTTTTTT. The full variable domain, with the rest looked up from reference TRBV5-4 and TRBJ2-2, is ETGVTQSPTHLIKTRGQQVTLRCSSQSGHNTVSWYQQALGQGPQFIFQYYREEENGRGNFPPRFSGLQFPNYSSELNVNALELDDSALYLCASSFARANTGELFFGEGSRLTVL.

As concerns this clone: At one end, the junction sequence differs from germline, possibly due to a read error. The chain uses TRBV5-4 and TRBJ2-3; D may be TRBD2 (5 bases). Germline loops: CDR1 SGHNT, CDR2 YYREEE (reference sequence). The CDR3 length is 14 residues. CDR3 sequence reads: CASSQERFTDTQYF. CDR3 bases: TGCGCCAGCAGCCAAGAGCGGTTCACAGATACGCAGTATTTT.